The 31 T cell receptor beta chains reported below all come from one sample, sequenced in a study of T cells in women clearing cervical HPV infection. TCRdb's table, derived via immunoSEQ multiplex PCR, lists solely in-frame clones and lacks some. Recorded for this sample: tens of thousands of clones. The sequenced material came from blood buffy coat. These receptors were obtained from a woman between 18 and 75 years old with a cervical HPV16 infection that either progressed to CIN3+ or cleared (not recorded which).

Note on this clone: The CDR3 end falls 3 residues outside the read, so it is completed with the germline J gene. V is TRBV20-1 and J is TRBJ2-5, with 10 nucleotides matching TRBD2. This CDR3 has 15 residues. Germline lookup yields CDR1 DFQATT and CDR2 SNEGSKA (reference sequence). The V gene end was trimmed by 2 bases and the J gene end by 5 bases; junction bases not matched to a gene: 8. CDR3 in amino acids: CSARKSSGSEETQYF. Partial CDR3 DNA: TGCAGTGCTAGAAAGTCTAGCGGGAGTGAGGAGACC.

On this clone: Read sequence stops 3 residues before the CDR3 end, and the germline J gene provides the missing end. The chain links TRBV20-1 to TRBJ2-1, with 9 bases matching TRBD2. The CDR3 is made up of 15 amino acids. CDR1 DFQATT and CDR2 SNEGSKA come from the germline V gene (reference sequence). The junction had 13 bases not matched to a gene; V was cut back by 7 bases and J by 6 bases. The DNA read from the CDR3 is TGCAGTGTCGGGGGCCTTAGCGGGAGCTTCAATGAG. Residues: CSVGGLSGSFNE. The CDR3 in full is CSVGGLSGSFNEQFF.

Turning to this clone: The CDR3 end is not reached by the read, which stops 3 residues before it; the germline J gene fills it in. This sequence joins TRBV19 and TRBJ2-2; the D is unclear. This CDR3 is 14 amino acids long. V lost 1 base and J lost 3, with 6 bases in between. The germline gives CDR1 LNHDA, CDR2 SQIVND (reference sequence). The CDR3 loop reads CASSIGPYTGELFF. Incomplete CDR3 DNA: TGTGCCAGTAGTATAGGTCCCTACACCGGGGAG.

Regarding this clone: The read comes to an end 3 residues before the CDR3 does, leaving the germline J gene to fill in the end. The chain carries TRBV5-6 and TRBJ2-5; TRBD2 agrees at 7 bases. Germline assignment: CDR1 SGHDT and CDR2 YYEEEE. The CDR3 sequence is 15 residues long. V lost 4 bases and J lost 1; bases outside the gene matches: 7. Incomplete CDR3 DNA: TGTGCCAGCAGCCCGTTAGCGGGCTTCCAAGAGACC. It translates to CASSPLAGFQET. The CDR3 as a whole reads CASSPLAGFQETQYF.

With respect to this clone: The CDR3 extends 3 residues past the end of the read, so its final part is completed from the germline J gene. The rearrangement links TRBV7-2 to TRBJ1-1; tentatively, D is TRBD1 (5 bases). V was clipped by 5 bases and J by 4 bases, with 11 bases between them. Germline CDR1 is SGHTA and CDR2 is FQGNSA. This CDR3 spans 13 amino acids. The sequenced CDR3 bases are TGTGCCAGCAGCGTCGGCAGGGTCACTGAA. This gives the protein CASSVGRVTE. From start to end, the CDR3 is CASSVGRVTEAFF.

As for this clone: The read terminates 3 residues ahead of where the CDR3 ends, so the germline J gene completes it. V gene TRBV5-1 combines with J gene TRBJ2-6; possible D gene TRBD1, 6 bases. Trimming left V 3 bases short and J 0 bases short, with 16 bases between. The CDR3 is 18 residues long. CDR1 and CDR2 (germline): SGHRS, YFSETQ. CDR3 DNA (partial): TGCGCCAGCAGCTCAGGGGACATAGGGGGCTCTGGGGCCAACGTC. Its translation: CASSSGDIGGSGANV. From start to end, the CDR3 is CASSSGDIGGSGANVLTF.

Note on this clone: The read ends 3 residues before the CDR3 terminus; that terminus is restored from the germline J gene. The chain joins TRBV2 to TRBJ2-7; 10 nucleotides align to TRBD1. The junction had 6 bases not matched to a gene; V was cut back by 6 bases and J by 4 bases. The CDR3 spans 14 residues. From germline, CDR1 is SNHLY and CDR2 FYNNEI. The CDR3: CASRFPGQGYEQYF. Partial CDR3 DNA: TGTGCCAGCAGATTCCCGGGACAGGGGTACGAG. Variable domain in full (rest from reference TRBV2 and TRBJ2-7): EPEVTQTPSHQVTQMGQEVILRCVPISNHLYFYWYRQILGQKVEFLVSFYNNEISEKSEIFDDQFSVERPDGSNFTLKIRSTKLEDSAMYFCASRFPGQGYEQYFGPGTRLTVT.

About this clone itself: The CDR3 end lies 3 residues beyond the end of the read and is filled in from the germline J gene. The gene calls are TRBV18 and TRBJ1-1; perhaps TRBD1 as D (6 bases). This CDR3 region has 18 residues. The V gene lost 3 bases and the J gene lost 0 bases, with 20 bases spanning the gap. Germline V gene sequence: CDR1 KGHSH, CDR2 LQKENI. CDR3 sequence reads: CASSPTLQGPGMNTEAFF. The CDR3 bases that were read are TGTGCCAGCTCACCCACGCTACAGGGTCCGGGCATGAACACTGAA.

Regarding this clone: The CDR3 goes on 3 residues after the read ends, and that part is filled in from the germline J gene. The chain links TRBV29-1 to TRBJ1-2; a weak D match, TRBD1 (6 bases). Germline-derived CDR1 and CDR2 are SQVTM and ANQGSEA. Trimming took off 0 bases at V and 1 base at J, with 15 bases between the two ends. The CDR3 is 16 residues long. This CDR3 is CSVEEVGGPGNYGYTF. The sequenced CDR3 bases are TGCAGCGTTGAAGAAGTGGGGGGGCCGGGTAACTATGGC.

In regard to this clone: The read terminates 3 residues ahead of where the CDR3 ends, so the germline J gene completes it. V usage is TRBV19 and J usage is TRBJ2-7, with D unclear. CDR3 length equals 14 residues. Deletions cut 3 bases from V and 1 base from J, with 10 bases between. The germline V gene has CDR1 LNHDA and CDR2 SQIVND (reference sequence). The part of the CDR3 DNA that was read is TGTGCCAGTAGTATCCGTGAAGGGTCCTACGAG. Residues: CASSIREGSYE. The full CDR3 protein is CASSIREGSYEQYF. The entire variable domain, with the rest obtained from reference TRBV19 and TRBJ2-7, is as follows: DGGITQSPKYLFRKEGQNVTLSCEQNLNHDAMYWYRQDPGQGLRLIYYSQIVNDFQKGDIAEGYSVSREKKESFPLTVTSAQKNPTAFYLCASSIREGSYEQYFGPGTRLTVT.

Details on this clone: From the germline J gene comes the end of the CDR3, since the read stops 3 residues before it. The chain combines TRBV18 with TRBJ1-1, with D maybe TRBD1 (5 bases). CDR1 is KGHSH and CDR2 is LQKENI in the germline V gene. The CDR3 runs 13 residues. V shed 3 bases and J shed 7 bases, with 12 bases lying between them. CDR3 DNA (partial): TGTGCCAGCTCACCTTCCCCTGACAGTGAA. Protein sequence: CASSPSPDSE. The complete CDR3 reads CASSPSPDSEAFF.

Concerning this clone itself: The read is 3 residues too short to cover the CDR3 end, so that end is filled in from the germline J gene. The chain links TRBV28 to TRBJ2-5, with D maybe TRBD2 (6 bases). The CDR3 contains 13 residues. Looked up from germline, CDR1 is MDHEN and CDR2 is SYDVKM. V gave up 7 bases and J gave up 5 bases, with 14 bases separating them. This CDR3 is CASITWGDETQYF. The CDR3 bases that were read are TGTGCCAGCATAACGTGGGGGGATGAGACC. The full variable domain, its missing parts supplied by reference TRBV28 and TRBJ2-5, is DVKVTQSSRYLVKRTGEKVFLECVQDMDHENMFWYRQDPGLGLRLIYFSYDVKMKEKGDIPEGYSVSREKKERFSLILESASTNQTSMYLCASITWGDETQYFGPGTRLLVL.

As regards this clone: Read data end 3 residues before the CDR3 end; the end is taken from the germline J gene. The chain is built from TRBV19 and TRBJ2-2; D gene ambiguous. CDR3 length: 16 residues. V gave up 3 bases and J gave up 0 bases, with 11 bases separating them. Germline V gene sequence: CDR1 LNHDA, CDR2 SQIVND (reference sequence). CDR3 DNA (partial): TGTGCCAGTAGTATCTACAGACCCGCGAACACCGGGGAG. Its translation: CASSIYRPANTGE. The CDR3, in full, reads CASSIYRPANTGELFF.

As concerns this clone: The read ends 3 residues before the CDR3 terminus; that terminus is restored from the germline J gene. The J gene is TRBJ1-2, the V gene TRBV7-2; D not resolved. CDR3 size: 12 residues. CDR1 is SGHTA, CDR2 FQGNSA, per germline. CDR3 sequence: CASSLGSSGYTF. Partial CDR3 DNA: TGTGCCAGCAGCTTAGGATCAAGCGGC.

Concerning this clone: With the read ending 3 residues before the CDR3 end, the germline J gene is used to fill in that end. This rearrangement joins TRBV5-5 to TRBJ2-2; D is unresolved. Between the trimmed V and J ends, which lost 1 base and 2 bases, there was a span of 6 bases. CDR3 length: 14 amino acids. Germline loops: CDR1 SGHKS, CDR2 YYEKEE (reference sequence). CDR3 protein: CASSLRPNTGELFF. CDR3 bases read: TGTGCCAGCAGCTTGAGGCCAAACACCGGGGAG.

CDR3 region: CASSLGKSGNYGYTF. The CDR3 DNA, read in part, is TGTGCCAGCAGCTTAGGGAAATCAGGGAACTATGGC. The J gene is TRBJ1-2, the V gene TRBV7-9; a possible D gene is TRBD1 (5 bases). The read is 3 residues too short to cover the CDR3 end, so that end is filled in from the germline J gene. The CDR3 contains 15 residues. The ends were cut back, 1 base at V and 2 bases at J, with 11 bases in the middle. Germline V gives CDR1 SEHNR, CDR2 FQNEAQ (reference sequence).

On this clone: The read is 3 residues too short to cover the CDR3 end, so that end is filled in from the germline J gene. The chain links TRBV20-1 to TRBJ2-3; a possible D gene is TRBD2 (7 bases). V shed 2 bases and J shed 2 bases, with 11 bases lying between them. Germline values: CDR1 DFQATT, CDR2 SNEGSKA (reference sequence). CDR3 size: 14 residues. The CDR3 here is CSARRGGNTDTQYF. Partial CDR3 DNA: TGCAGTGCTAGAAGGGGGGGGAACACAGATACG.

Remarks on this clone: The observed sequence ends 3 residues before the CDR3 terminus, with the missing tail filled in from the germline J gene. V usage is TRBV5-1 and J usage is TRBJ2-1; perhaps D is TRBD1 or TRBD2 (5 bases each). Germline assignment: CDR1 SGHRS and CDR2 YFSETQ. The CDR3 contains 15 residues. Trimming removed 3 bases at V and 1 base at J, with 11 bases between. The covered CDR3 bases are TGCGCCAGCAGCTCAGAGGGGTGGTCCTACAATGAG. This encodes CASSSEGWSYNE. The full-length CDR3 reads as CASSSEGWSYNEQFF.

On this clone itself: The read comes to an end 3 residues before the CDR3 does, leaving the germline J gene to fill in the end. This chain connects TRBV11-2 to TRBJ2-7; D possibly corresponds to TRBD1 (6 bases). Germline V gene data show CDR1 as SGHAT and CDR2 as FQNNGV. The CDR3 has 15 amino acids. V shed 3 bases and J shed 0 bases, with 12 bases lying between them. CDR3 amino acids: CASSFRQESSYEQYF. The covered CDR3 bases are TGTGCCAGCAGCTTTAGACAGGAGAGCTCCTACGAG.

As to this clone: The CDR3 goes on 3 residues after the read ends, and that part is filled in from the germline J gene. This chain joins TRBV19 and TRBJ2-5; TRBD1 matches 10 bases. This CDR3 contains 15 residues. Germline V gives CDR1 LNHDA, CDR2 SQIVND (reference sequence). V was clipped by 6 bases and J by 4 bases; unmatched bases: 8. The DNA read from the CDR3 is TGTGCCAGTAGCAGTGACAGGGGGCTGGGAGAGACC. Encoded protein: CASSSDRGLGET. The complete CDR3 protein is CASSSDRGLGETQYF.

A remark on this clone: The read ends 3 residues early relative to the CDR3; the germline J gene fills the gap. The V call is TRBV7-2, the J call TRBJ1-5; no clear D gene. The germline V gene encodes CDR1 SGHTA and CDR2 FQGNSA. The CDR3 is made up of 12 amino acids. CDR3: CASSPGVPPQHF. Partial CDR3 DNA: TGTGCCAGCAGCCCCGGGGTCCCTCCC.

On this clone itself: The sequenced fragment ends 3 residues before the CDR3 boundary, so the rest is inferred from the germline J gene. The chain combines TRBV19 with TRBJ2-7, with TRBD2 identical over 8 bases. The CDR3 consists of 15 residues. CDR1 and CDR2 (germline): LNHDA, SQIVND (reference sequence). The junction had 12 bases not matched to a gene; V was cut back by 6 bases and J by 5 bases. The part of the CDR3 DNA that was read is TGTGCCAGTAGCCTCTCCGGGACTAGAGACGACGAG. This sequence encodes CASSLSGTRDDE. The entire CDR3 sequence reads CASSLSGTRDDEQYF. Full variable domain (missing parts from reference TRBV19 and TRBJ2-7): DGGITQSPKYLFRKEGQNVTLSCEQNLNHDAMYWYRQDPGQGLRLIYYSQIVNDFQKGDIAEGYSVSREKKESFPLTVTSAQKNPTAFYLCASSLSGTRDDEQYFGPGTRLTVT.

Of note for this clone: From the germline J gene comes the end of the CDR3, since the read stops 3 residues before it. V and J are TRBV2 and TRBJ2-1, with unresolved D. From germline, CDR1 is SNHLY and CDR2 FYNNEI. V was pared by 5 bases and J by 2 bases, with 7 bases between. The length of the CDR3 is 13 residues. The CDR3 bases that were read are TGTGCCAGCAGTCTCGGTCCCTACAATGAG. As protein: CASSLGPYNE. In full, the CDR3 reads CASSLGPYNEQFF.

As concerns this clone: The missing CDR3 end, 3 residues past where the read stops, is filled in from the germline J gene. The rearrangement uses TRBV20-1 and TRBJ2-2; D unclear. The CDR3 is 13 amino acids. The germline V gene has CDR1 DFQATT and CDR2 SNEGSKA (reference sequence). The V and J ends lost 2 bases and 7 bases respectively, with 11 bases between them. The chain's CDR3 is CSARPMASGELFF. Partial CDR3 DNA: TGCAGTGCTAGACCCATGGCTAGCGGGGAG.

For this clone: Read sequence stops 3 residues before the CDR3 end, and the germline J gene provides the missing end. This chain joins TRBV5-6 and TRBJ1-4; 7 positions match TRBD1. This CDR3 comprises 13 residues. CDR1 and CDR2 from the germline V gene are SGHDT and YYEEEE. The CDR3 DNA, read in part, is TGTGCCAGCAGCGCCCGACAGGGAGGGATA. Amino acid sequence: CASSARQGGI. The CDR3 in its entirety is CASSARQGGILFF.

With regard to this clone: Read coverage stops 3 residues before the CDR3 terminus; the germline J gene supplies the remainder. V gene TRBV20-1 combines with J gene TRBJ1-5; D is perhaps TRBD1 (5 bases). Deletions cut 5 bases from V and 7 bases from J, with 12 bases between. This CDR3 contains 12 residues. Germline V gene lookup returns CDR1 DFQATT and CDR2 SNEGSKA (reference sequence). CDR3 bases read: TGCAGTGCTGGCACGGGGGACCAGCCC. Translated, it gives CSAGTGDQP. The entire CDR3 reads CSAGTGDQPQHF.

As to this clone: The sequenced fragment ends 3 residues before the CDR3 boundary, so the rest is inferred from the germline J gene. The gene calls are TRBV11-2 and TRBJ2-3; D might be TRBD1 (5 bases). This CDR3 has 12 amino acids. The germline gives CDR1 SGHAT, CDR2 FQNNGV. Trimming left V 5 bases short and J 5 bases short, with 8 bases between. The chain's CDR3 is CASSRRVDTQYF. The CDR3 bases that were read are TGTGCCAGCAGCCGCAGGGTAGATACG.

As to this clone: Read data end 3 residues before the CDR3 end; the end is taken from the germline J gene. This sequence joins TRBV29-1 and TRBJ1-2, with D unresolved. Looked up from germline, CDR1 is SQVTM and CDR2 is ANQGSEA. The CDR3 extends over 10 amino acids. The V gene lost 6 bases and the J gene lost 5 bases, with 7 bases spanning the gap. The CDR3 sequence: CSVSEYGYTF. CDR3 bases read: TGCAGCGTCTCAGAGTATGGC.

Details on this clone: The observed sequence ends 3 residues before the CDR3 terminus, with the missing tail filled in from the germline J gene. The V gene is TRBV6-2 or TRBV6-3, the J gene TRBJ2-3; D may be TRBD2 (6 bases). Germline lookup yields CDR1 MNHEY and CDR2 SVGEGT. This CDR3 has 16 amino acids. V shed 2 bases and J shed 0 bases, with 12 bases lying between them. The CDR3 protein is CASSYGPAGSTDTQYF. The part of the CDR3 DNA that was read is TGTGCCAGCAGTTACGGTCCAGCGGGCAGCACAGATACG.

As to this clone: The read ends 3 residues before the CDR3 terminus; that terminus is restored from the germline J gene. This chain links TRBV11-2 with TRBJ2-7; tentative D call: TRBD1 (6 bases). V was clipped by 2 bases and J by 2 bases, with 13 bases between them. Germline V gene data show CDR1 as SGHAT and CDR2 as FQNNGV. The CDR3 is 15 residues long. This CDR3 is CASSLLWGQTYEQYF. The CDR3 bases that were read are TGTGCCAGCAGCTTATTGTGGGGGCAGACCTACGAG.

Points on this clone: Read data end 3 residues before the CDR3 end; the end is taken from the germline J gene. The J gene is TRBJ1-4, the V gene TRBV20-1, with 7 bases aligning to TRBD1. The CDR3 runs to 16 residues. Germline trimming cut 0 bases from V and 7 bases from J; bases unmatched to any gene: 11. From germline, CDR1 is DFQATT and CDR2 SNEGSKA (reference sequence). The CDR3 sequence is CSARETGSRRGEKLFF. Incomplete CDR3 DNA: TGCAGTGCTAGAGAGACAGGGTCCCGTCGAGGTGAAAAA.